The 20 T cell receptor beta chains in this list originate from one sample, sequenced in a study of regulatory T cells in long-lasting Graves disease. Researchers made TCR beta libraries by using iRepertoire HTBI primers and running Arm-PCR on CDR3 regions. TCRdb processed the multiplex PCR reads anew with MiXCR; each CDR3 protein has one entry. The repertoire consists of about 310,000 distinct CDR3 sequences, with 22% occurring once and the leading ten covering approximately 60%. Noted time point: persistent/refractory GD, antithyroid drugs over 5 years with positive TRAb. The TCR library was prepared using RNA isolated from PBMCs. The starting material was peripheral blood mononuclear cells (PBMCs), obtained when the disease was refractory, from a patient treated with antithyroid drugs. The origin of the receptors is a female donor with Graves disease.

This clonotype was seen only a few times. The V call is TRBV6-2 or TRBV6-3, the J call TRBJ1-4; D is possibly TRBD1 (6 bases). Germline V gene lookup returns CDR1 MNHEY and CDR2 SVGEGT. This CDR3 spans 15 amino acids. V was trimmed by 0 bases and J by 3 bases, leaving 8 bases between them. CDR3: CASSYSDSSNEKLFF. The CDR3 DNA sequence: TGTGCCAGCAGTTACTCGGACAGTTCTAATGAAAAACTGTTTTTT.

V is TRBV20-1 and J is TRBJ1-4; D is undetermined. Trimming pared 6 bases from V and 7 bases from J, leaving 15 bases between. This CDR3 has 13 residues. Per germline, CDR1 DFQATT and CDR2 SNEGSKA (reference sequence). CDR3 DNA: TGCAGTGCCAGCGGGGAAAATGGTGAAAAACTGTTTTTT. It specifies CSASGENGEKLFF.

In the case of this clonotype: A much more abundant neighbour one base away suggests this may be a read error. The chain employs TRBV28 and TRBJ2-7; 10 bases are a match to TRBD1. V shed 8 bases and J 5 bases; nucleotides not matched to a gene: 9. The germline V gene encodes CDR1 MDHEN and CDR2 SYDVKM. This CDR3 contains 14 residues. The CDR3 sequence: CASGLDRGFDEQYF. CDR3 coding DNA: TGTGCCAGCGGTCTGGACAGGGGGTTCGACGAGCAGTACTTC.

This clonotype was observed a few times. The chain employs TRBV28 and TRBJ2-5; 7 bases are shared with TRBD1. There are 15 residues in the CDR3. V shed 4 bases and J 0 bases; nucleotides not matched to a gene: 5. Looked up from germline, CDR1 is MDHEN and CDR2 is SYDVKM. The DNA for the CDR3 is TGTGCCAGCAGTTCTACGGGACAGAACCAAGAGACCCAGTACTTC. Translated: CASSSTGQNQETQYF.

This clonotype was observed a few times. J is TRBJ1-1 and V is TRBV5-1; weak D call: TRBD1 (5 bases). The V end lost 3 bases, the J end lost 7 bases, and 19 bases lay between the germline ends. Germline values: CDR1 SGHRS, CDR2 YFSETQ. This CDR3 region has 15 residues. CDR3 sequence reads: CASSSNRRERGEAFF. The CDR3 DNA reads TGCGCCAGCAGCTCGAACCGCAGGGAAAGAGGTGAAGCTTTCTTT.

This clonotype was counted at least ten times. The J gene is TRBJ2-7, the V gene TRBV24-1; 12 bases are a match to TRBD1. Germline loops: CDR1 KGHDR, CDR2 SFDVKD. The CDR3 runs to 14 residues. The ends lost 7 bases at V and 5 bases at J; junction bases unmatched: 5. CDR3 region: CATRSGTGGNEQYF. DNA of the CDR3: TGTGCCACCAGATCCGGGACAGGGGGCAACGAGCAGTACTTC.

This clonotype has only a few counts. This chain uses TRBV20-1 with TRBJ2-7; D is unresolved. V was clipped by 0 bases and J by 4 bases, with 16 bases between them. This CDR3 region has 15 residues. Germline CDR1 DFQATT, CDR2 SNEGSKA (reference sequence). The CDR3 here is CSARDSRRLQYEQYF. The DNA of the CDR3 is TGCAGTGCTAGAGACTCGCGGAGATTGCAGTACGAGCAGTACTTC.

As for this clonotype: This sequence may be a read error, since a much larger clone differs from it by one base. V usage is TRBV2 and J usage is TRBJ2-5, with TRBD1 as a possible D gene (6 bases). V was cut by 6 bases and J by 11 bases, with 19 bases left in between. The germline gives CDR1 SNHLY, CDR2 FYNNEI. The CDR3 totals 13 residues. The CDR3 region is CASSRRGDNEQYF. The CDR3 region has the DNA TGTGCCAGCAGCCGTAGAGGGGACAATGAGCAGTACTTC.

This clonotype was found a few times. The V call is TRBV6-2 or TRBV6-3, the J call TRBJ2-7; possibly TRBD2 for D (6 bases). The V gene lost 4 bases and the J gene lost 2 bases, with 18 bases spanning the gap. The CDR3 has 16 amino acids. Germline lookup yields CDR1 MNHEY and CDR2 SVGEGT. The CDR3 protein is CASSSDPGLPPYEQYF. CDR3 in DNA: TGTGCCAGCAGTTCGGACCCGGGACTCCCGCCCTACGAGCAGTACTTC.

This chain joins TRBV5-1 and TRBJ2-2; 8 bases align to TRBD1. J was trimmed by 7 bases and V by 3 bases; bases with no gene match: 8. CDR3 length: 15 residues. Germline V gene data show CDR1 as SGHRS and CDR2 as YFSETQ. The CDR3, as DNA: TGCGCCAGCAGCTCGGCAGGGGGCGAGATCGGGGAGCTGTTTTTT. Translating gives CASSSAGGEIGELFF.

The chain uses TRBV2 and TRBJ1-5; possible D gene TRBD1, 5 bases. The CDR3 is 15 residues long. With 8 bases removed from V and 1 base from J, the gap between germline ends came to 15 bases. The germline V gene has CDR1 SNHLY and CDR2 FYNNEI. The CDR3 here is CASASGQGSNQPQHF. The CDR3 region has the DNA TGTGCCAGCGCATCCGGGCAGGGAAGCAATCAGCCCCAGCATTTT.

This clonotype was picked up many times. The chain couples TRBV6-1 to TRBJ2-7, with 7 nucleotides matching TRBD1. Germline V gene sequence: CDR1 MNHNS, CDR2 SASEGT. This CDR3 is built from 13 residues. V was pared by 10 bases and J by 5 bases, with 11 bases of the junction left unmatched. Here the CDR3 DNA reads TGTGCCACCGGACAGGAGAGGTTTGACGAGCAGTACTTC. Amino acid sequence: CATGQERFDEQYF.

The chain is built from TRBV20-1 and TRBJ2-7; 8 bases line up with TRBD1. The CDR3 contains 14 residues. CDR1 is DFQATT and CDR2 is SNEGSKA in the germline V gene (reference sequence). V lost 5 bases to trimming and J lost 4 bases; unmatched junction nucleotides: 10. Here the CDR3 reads CSAPRTGNRYEQYF. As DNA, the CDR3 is TGCAGTGCTCCACGGACAGGGAACAGGTACGAGCAGTACTTC.

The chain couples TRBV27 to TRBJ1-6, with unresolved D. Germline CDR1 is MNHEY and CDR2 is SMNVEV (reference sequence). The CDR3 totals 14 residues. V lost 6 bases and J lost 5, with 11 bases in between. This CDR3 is CASSRRSNNSPLHF. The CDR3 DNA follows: TGTGCCAGCAGCAGGCGGTCCAATAATTCACCCCTCCACTTT.

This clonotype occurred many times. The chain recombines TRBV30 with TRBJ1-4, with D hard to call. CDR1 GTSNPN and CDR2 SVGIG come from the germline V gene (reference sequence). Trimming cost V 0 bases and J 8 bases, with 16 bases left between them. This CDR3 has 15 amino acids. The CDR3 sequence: CAWSVLLDPQEKLFF. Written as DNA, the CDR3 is TGTGCCTGGAGTGTACTTTTGGATCCCCAGGAAAAACTGTTTTTT.

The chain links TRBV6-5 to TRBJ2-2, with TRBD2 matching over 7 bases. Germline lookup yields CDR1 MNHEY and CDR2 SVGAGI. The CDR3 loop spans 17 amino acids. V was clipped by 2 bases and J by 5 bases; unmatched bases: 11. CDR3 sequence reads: CASSYPGASGSTGELFF. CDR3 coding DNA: TGTGCCAGCAGTTACCCCGGAGCTAGCGGTTCGACCGGGGAGCTGTTTTTT.

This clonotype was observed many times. The CDR3 loop reads CASTTGYGYTF. Here the CDR3 DNA reads TGTGCCAGCACGACAGGCTATGGCTACACCTTC. This chain uses TRBV6-2 or TRBV6-3 with TRBJ1-2; tentatively, D is TRBD1 (6 bases). This CDR3 contains 11 residues. Trimming took 7 bases from V and 4 from J, leaving 7 bases between them. Germline CDR1 MNHEY, CDR2 SVGEGT.

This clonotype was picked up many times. CDR3 DNA sequence: TGTGCCAGCAGCTTAGACCCGGGACACATAAACTATGGCTACACCTTC. Its translation: CASSLDPGHINYGYTF. The chain uses TRBV7-2 and TRBJ1-2; a possible D gene is TRBD1 (6 bases). Germline lookup yields CDR1 SGHTA and CDR2 FQGNSA. This CDR3 is 16 amino acids long. V was shortened by 1 base and J by 2 bases, with 14 bases between the two germline ends.

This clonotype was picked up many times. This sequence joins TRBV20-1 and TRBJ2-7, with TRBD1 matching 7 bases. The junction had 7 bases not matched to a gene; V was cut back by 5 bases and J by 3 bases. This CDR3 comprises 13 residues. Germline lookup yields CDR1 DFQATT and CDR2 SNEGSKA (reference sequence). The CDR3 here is CSAPKPGGYEQYF. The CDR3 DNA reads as TGCAGTGCTCCGAAGCCAGGGGGCTACGAGCAGTACTTC.

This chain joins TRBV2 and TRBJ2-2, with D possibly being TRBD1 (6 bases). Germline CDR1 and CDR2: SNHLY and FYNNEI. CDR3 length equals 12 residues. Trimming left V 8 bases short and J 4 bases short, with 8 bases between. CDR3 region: CASVGGTGELFF. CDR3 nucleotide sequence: TGTGCCAGCGTAGGGGGCACCGGGGAGCTGTTTTTT.